This section outlines one TCR beta chain sequence together with its context. This specimen belongs to a study of blood T cell repertoires in COVID-19. Turning to the study itself: Specimens from acute and convalescent COVID-19 originated in the United States, Italy and Spain. In each case, the material was cDNA or gDNA derived from T cells, B-cell-depleted T cells, or PBMCs.

Germline loops: CDR1 MNHEY, CDR2 SVGAGI. V was pared by 0 bases and J by 1 base, with 3 bases between. There are 13 residues in the CDR3. Methods used by the authors: Amplification of reference gene primers provided the estimated nucleated cell counts. Repertoires were generated with immunoSEQ multiplex PCR, while TCRdb's copy carries only in-frame clones and drops some. V, J and clone size are taken as reported in that table, and D and trimming were inferred from the DNA itself. The profile covers about 110,000 clones, with more than 70% appearing a single time and 4% to 5.5% taken by the ten largest.

This receptor was identified in a man between 65 and 80 years old with acute or convalescent COVID-19. Sequencing was carried out using peripheral blood. The J gene is TRBJ1-1, the V gene TRBV6-5; D uncertain. This CDR3 is CASSYSRNTEAFF. The CDR3 nucleotides read TGTGCCAGCAGTTACTCGCGGAACACTGAAGCTTTCTTT.